This TCR beta chain was identified during a study of shared clonotypes between healthy human individuals. Trimming cost V 7 bases and J 0 bases, with 13 bases left between them. The length of the CDR3 is 15 residues. CDR1 and CDR2 from the germline V gene are LNHDA and SQIVND (reference sequence). To note about this clone: Its antigen is still unknown.

CD4+ cells yielded CD45RA+ naive and CD45RA-negative memory subsets. The assay used deep level. Using immunoSEQ multiplex PCR, the repertoire was profiled, and TCRdb retains in-frame clones only, with some absent. The sample lists 2 million to 2.5 million clones, 85% to 95% seen once, with about 0.36% in the top ten. The study's findings and limits: The authors sampled blood alone, and tissue repertoires likely differ.

V is TRBV19 and J is TRBJ1-5, with D unresolved. The sequence was collected from a man between 18 and 29 years old in good health. Some clones in this sample may be carry-over from other donors' samples. Source material: naive CD4+ T cells from PBMCs. Noted subset: CD45RA+ positively selected. The CDR3 sequence is CASNPRHYSNQPQHF. In DNA form, the CDR3 reads TGTGCCAGTAATCCGAGGCACTATAGCAATCAGCCCCAGCATTTT.